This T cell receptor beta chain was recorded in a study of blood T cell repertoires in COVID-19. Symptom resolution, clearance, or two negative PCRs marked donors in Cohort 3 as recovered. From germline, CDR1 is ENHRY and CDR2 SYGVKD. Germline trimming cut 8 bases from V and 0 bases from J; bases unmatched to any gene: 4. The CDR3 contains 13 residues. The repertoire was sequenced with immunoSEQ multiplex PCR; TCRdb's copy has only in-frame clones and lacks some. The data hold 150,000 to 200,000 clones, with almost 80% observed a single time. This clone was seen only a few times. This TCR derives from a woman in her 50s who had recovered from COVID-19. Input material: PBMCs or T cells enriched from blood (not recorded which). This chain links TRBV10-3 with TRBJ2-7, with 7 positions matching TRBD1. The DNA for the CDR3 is TGTGCCATCCGGGCAGGGGGCTCCTACGAGCAGTACTTC. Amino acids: CAIRAGGSYEQYF.